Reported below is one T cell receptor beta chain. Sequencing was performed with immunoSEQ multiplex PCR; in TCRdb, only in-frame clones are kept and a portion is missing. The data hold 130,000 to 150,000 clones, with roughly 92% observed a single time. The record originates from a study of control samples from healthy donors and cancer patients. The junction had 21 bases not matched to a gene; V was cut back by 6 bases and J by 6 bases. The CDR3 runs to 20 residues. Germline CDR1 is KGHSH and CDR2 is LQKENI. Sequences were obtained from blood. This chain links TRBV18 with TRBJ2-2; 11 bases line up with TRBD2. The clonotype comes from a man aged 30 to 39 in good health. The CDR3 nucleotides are TGTGCCAGCTCTCACCACCTCGGACTAGCGGGTGGAATCGAACCCGGGGAGCTGTTTTTT. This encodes CASSHHLGLAGGIEPGELFF.